Listed below are T cell receptor beta chains from one sample, sequenced in a study of T cells after yellow fever vaccination. MiXCR was run by TCRdb on the 5' RACE reads, yielding one entry per CDR3 protein. Seen here are approximately 550,000 distinct CDR3 sequences, roughly 14% observed once, and the top ten hold 11% to 15%. Sequenced here: PBMCs, sampled on the day of the yellow fever booster vaccination. The source is a man aged 25-40 years who received the YFV17D yellow fever vaccine. Both conserved end residues are part of each CDR3. D genes are given only for firm matches. For some rows the clone size is stated as once, few or many, or as a class when expanded; others skip it.

size	V	J	length	D	CDR3	DNA
few	TRBV15	TRBJ2-5	15	NA	CATSRVAGVLETQYF	TGTGCCACCAGCAGAGTGGCAGGGGTCCTAGAGACCCAGTACTTC
few	TRBV20-1	TRBJ2-3	16	NA	CSARDDATPPGLTQYF	TGCAGTGCTAGAGATGACGCCACGCCCCCGGGTCTTACGCAGTATTTT
NA	TRBV4-3	TRBJ2-5	16	TRBD2	CASSQGSGRYQETQYF	TGCGCCAGCAGCCAAGGGAGCGGGAGGTACCAAGAGACCCAGTACTTC
NA	TRBV7-8	TRBJ2-1	17	TRBD2	CASSMGLAGDSYNEQFF	TGTGCCAGCAGTATGGGACTAGCGGGGGACTCCTACAATGAGCAGTTCTTC
many	TRBV4-2	TRBJ2-7	15	TRBD1	CASSHPGQGSYEQYF	TGTGCCAGCAGCCATCCAGGACAGGGTTCCTACGAGCAGTACTTC
few	TRBV5-1	TRBJ1-1	15	NA	CASSNSATDMTEAFF	TGCGCCAGCAGCAATAGTGCGACAGATATGACTGAAGCTTTCTTT
NA	TRBV4-3	TRBJ2-7	13	NA	CASSPEGGNEQYF	TGCGCCAGCAGTCCGGAGGGGGGGAACGAGCAGTACTTC
few	TRBV4-3	TRBJ2-7	15	TRBD1	CASSQEGQGRYEQYF	TGCGCCAGCAGCCAAGAGGGACAGGGAAGGTACGAGCAGTACTTC
NA	TRBV6-1	TRBJ1-2	14	NA	CASTYNTGPYGYTF	TGTGCCAGCACCTATAACACGGGCCCGTATGGCTACACCTTC
NA	TRBV29-1	TRBJ1-1	13	NA	CSALQGPYTEAFF	TGCAGCGCACTACAGGGCCCCTACACTGAAGCTTTCTTT
many	TRBV2	TRBJ2-7	13	TRBD1	CASGGQVSYEQYF	TGTGCCAGCGGGGGACAGGTCTCCTACGAGCAGTACTTC
few	TRBV6-6	TRBJ2-7	13	NA	CASRSTGSYEQYF	TGTGCCAGCAGAAGCACGGGGTCCTACGAGCAGTACTTC
few	TRBV20-1	TRBJ2-1	15	TRBD2	CSATFAGGFFNEQFF	TGCAGTGCTACCTTCGCGGGAGGGTTCTTTAACGAGCAGTTCTTC
many	TRBV20-1	TRBJ2-7	17	TRBD2	CSARDRTSGPLGYEQYF	TGCAGTGCTAGAGATAGGACTAGCGGCCCACTGGGCTACGAGCAGTACTTC
few	TRBV12-3/TRBV12-4	TRBJ2-7	13	TRBD1	CASRGTGHPEQYF	TGTGCCAGCAGGGGGACAGGGCATCCGGAGCAGTACTTC